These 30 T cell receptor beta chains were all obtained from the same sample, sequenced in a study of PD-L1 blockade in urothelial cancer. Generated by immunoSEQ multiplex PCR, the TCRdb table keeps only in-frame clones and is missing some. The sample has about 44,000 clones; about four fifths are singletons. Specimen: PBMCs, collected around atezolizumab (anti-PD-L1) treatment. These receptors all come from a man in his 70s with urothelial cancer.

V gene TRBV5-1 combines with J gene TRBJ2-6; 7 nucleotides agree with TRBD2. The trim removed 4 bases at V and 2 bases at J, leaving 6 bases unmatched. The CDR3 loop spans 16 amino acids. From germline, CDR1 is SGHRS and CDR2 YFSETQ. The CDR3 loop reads CASSGGGIAGANVLTF. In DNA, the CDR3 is TGCGCCAGCAGCGGGGGGGGGATCGCTGGGGCCAACGTCCTGACTTTC.

CDR3 amino acids: CASSPRGSNGYTF. The CDR3 DNA follows: TGTGCCAGCAGCCCCCGAGGGTCTAATGGCTACACCTTC. This sequence joins TRBV5-4 and TRBJ1-2, with D unresolved. Germline values: CDR1 SGHNT, CDR2 YYREEE (reference sequence). This CDR3 contains 13 residues. Between the trimmed V and J ends, which lost 4 bases and 6 bases, there was a span of 13 bases.

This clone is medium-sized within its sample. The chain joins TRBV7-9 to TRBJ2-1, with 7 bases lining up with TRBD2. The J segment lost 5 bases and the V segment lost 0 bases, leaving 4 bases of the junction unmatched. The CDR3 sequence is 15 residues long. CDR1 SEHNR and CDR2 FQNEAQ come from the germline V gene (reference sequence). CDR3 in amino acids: CASSLARRENNEQFF. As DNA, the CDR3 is TGTGCCAGCAGCTTAGCGAGGCGGGAGAACAATGAGCAGTTCTTC.

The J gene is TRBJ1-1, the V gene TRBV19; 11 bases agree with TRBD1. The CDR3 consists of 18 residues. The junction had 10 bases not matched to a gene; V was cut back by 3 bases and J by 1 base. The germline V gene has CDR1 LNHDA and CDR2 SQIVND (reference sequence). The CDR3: CASSIWGQGGSSNTEAFF. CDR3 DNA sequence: TGTGCCAGTAGTATTTGGGGACAGGGGGGATCTTCGAACACTGAAGCTTTCTTT.

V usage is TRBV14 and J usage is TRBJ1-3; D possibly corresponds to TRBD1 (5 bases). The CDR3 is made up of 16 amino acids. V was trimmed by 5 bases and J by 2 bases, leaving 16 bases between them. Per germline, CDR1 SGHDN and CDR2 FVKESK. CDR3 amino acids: CASSLRAGLTGNTIYF. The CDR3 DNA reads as TGTGCCAGCAGCTTACGGGCAGGGTTGACTGGAAACACCATATATTTT.

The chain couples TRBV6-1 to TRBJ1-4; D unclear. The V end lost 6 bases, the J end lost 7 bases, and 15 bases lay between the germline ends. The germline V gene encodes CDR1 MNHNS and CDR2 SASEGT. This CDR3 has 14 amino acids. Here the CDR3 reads CASRENSGSEKLFF. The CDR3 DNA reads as TGTGCCAGCAGGGAGAACAGTGGGAGTGAAAAACTGTTTTTT.

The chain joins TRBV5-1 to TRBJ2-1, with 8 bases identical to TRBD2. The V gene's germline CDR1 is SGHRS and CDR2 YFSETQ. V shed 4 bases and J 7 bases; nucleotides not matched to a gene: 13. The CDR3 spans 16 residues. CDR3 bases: TGCGCCAGCAGCGGAACGGGAGGGCCCCCAGGGAATGAGCAGTTCTTC. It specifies CASSGTGGPPGNEQFF.

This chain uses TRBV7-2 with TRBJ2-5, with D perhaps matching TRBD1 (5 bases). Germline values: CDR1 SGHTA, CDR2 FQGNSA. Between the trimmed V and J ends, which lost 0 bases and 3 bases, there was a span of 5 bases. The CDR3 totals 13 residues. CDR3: CASSLATEETQYF. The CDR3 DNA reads TGTGCCAGCAGCTTAGCGACAGAAGAGACCCAGTACTTC.

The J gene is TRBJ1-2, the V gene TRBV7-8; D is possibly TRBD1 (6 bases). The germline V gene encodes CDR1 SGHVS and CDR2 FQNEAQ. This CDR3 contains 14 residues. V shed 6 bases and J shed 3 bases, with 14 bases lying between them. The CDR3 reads CASSPRPGDYGYTF. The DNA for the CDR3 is TGTGCCAGCAGTCCCCGCCCAGGGGACTATGGCTACACCTTC.

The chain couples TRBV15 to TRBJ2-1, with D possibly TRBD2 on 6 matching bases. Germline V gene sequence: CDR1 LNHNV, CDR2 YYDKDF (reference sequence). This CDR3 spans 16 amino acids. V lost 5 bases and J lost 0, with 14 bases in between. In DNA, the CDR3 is TGTGCCACCAGCTCCTTGCAGGACTACTCCTACAATGAGCAGTTCTTC. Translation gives CATSSLQDYSYNEQFF.

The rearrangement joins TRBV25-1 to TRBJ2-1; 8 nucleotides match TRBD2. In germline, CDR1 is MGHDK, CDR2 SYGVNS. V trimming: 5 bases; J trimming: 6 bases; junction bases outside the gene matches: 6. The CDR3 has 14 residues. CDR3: CASSRGLAGNEQFF. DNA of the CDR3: TGTGCCAGCAGTCGGGGGCTAGCGGGCAATGAGCAGTTCTTC.

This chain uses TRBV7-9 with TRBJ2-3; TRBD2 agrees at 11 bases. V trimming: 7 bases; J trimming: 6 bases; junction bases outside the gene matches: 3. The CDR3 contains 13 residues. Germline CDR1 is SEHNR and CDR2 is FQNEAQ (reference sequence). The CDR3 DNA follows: TGTGCCAGCACCAGGACTAGCGGGGATACGCAGTATTTT. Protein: CASTRTSGDTQYF.

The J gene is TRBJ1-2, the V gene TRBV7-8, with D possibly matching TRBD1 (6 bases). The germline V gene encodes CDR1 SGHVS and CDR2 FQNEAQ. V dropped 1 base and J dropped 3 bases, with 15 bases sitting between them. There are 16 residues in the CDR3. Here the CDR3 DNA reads TGTGCCAGCAGCTTAGGGCGGGGGGGCTGGGACTATGGCTACACCTTC. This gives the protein CASSLGRGGWDYGYTF.

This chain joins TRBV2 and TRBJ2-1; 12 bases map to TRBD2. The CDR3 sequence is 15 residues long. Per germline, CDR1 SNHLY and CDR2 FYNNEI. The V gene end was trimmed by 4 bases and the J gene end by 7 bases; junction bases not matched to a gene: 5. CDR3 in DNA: TGTGCCAGCAGTGGGGCTAGCGGGAGGGTTAATGAGCAGTTCTTC. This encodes CASSGASGRVNEQFF.

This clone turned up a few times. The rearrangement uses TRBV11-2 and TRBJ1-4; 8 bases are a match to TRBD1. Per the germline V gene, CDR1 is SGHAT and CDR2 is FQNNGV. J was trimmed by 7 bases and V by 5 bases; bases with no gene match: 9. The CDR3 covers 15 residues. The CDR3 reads CASSQGQGEGEKLFF. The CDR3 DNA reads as TGTGCCAGCAGCCAAGGACAGGGCGAGGGTGAAAAACTGTTTTTT. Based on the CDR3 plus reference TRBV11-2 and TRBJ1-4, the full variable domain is EAGVAQSPRYKIIEKRQSVAFWCNPISGHATLYWYQQILGQGPKLLIQFQNNGVVDDSQLPKDRFSAERLKGVDSTLKIQPAKLEDSAVYLCASSQGQGEGEKLFFGSGTQLSVL.

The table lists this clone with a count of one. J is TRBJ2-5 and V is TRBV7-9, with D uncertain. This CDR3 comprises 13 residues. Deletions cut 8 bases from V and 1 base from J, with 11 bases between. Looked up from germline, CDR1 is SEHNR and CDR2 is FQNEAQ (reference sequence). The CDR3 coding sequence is TGTGCCAGCGGCGTCTGGGCCCAAGAGACCCAGTACTTC. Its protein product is CASGVWAQETQYF.

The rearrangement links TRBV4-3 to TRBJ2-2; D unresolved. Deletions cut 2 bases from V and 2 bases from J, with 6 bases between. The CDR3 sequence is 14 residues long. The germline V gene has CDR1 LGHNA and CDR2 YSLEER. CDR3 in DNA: TGCGCCAGCAGCCAATCTAGTAACACCGGGGAGCTGTTTTTT. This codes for CASSQSSNTGELFF.

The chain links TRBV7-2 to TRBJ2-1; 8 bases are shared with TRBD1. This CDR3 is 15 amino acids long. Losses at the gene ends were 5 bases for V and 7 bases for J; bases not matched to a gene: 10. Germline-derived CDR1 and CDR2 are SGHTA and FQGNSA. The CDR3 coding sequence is TGTGCCAGCAGCGCGGACAGGGCTGGGGGAAATGAGCAGTTCTTC. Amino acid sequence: CASSADRAGGNEQFF. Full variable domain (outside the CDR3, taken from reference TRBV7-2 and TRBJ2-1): GAGVSQSPSNKVTEKGKDVELRCDPISGHTALYWYRQSLGQGLEFLIYFQGNSAPDKSGLPSDRFSAERTGGSVSTLTIQRTQQEDSAVYLCASSADRAGGNEQFFGPGTRLTVL.

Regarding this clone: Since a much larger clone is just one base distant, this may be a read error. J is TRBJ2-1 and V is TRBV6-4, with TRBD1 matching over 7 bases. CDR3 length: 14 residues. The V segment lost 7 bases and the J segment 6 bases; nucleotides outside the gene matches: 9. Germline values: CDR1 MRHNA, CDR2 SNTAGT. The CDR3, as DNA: TGTGCCAGCAATGCTCTGGCAGGGGGCAATGAGCAGTTCTTC. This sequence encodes CASNALAGGNEQFF.

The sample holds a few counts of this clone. In DNA, the CDR3 is TGTGCCAGCAGCCTCTTACAGGGGGAATATGGCTACACCTTC. It yields the protein CASSLLQGEYGYTF. The chain carries TRBV7-9 and TRBJ1-2, with 8 bases that match TRBD1. With 5 bases clipped from V and 5 bases from J, the junction kept 7 bases outside the gene matches. Germline values: CDR1 SEHNR, CDR2 FQNEAQ (reference sequence). The CDR3 is 14 amino acids.

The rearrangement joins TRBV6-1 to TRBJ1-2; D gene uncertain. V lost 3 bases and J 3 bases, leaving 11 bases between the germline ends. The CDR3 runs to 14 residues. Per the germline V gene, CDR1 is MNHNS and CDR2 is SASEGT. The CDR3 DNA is TGTGCCAGCAGTGAGCCGGCAGGCCACTATGGCTACACCTTC. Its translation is CASSEPAGHYGYTF.

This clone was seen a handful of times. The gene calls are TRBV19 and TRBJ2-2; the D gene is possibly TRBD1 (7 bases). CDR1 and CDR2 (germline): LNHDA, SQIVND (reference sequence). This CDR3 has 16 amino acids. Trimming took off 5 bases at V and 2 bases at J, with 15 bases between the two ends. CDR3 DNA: TGTGCCAGTAGTCTACGGGGGACAGTTAACACCGGGGAGCTGTTTTTT. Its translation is CASSLRGTVNTGELFF.

CDR3 sequence (DNA): TGTGCCAGCACCCCTTCCGGGAGGGGCACCGGGGAGCTGTTTTTT. Its protein product is CASTPSGRGTGELFF. The V gene is TRBV6-1, the J gene TRBJ2-2; 8 bases agree with TRBD2. The CDR3 is made up of 15 amino acids. J gave up 4 bases and V 7 bases, and 8 bases lay outside the gene matches. CDR1 MNHNS and CDR2 SASEGT come from the germline V gene.

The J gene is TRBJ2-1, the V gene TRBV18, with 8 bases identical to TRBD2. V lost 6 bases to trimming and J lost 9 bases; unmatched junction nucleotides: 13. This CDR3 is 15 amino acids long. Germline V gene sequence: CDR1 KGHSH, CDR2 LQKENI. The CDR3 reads CASSPAEAGEGEQFF. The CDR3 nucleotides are TGTGCCAGCTCCCCCGCTGAAGCGGGAGAGGGTGAGCAGTTCTTC.

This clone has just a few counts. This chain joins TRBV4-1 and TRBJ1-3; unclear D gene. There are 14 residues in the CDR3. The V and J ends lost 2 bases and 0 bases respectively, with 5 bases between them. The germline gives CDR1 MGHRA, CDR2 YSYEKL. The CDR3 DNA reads TGCGCCAGCAGCCAACAAATCTCTGGAAACACCATATATTTT. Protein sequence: CASSQQISGNTIYF.

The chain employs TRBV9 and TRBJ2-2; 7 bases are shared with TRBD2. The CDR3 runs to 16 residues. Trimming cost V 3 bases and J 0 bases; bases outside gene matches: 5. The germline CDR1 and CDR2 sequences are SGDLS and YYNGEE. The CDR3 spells CASSGGEGANTGELFF. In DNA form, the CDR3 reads TGTGCCAGCAGCGGGGGGGAGGGAGCGAACACCGGGGAGCTGTTTTTT.

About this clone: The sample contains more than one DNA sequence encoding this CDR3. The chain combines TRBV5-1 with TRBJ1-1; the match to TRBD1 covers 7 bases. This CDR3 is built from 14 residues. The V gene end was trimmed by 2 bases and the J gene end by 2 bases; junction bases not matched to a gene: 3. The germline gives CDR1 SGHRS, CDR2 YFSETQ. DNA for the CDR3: TGCGCCAGCAGCTTAGGGGGCCGTAACACTGAAGCTTTCTTT. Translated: CASSLGGRNTEAFF.

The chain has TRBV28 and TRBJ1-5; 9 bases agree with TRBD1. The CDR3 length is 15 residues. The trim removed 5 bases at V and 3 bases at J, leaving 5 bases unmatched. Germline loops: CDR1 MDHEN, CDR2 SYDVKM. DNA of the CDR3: TGTGCCAGCAGTCCGGGACAGGGATACAATCAGCCCCAGCATTTT. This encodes CASSPGQGYNQPQHF. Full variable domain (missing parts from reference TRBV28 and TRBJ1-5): DVKVTQSSRYLVKRTGEKVFLECVQDMDHENMFWYRQDPGLGLRLIYFSYDVKMKEKGDIPEGYSVSREKKERFSLILESASTNQTSMYLCASSPGQGYNQPQHFGDGTRLSIL.

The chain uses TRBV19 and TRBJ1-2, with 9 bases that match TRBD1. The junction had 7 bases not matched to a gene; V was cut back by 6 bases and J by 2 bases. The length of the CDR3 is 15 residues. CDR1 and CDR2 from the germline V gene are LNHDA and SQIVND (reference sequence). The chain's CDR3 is CASRAGGQGNYGYTF. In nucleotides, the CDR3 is TGTGCCAGTAGGGCAGGCGGACAGGGGAACTATGGCTACACCTTC. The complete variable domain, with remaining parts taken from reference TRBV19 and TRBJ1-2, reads DGGITQSPKYLFRKEGQNVTLSCEQNLNHDAMYWYRQDPGQGLRLIYYSQIVNDFQKGDIAEGYSVSREKKESFPLTVTSAQKNPTAFYLCASRAGGQGNYGYTFGSGTRLTVV.

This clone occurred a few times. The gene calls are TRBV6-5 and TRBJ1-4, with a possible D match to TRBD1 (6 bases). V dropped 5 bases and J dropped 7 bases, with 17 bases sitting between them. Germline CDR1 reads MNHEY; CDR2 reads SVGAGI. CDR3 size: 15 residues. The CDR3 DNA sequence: TGTGCCAGCAGTACCTCGGAAGGGGGTTTTGAAAAACTGTTTTTT. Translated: CASSTSEGGFEKLFF.